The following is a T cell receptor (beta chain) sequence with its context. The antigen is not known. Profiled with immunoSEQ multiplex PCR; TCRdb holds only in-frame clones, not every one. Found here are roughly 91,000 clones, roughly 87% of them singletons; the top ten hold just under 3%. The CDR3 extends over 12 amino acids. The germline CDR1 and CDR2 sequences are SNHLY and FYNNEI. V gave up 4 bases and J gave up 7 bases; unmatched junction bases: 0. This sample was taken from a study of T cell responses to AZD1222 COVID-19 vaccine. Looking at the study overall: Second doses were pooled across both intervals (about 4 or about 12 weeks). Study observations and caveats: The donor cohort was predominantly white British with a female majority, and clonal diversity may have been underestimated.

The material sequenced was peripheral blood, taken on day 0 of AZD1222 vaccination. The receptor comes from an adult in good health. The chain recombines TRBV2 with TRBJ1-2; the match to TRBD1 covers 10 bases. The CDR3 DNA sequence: TGTGCCAGCAGTGGACAGGGGGCTGGCTACACCTTC. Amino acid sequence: CASSGQGAGYTF.